This T cell receptor (beta chain) was documented in a study of CD8 T cells in ankylosing spondylitis. Overall study results and limits: Matched synovial fluid from ankylosing spondylitis patients was reported to be enriched for disease-linked clones. In peripheral blood, disease-linked CD8+ clones occurred at relatively low frequencies. Apparently characteristic of ankylosing spondylitis blood was a TCR beta motif (roughly 8 highly homologous variants).

For TCR beta, libraries came from quantitative 5'-RACE with molecular barcodes. TCRdb analysed the 5' RACE reads with MiXCR anew, one entry per CDR3 protein. There are some 840,000 distinct CDR3 sequences in the sample; 12% occur only once, and roughly 0.51% lies in the top ten. This CDR3 has 11 residues. V lost 1 base to trimming and J lost 8 bases, with 7 bases between them. Germline V gene sequence: CDR1 SGHDT, CDR2 YYEEEE. This clonotype was seen a few times. Its antigen is unknown. This clonotype was sampled from a male donor with ankylosing spondylitis. Sequencing used blood, either unsorted or a sorted T cell fraction (not recorded which). The rearrangement joins TRBV5-6 to TRBJ2-7, with D hard to call. The CDR3 sequence is CASSLTEQQYF. As DNA, the CDR3 is TGTGCCAGCAGCTTGACCGAGCAGCAGTACTTC.